Listed below are T cell receptor beta chains from one sample, sequenced in a study of cytomegalovirus exposure and HLA in healthy donors. Sequencing used immunoSEQ multiplex PCR; TCRdb keeps in-frame clones, though not all of them. The table has over 100,000 clones, about four fifths seen once. Sequencing input: PBMCs. Source of these receptors: a man under 40 in good health and CMV-seronegative. Both conserved end residues are part of each CDR3. A D gene is named only where the DNA matches it firmly. Clone size is given for some rows only: seen once, a few or many times, or a class if the clone is expanded.

clone size	D gene	V gene	J gene	CDR3 DNA	CDR3 protein
-	TRBD2	TRBV27	TRBJ2-7	TGTGCCAGCAGCCCCCTTGGACTAGTTTCCTACGAGCAGTACTTC	CASSPLGLVSYEQYF
many	TRBD2	TRBV6-6	TRBJ2-1	TGTGCCAGCAGTTACGGGATAGCGGGGGGGCCGGGCCAGCAGTTCTTC	CASSYGIAGGPGQQFF
-	-	TRBV7-8	TRBJ2-1	TGTGCCAGCAGCTTATTGTTCGGTTCCGGCAATGAGCAGTTCTTC	CASSLLFGSGNEQFF
-	-	TRBV4-3	TRBJ2-7	TGCGCCAGCAGCCAAGGGAACAACAGGGCCTACGAGCAGTACTTC	CASSQGNNRAYEQYF
-	-	TRBV5-1	TRBJ2-7	TGCGCCAGCAGCTTTACGACAGTACGCGAGCAGTACTTC	CASSFTTVREQYF
-	TRBD1	TRBV29-1	TRBJ1-2	TGCAGCGTTGTCACTGGGACAGGGGATGGCTACACCTTC	CSVVTGTGDGYTF
-	-	TRBV28	TRBJ2-7	TGTGCCAGCAGTTTGAACAGGGACGAGCAGTACTTC	CASSLNRDEQYF
-	TRBD1	TRBV2	TRBJ1-4	TGTGCCAGCAGTTCCGGGACAGGGCTTGAAAAACTGTTTTTT	CASSSGTGLEKLFF
-	TRBD2	TRBV7-3	TRBJ2-3	TGTGCCAGCAGCTTAAGGGGTAGCGGGAGTGCAGATACGCAGTATTTT	CASSLRGSGSADTQYF
once	TRBD1	TRBV9	TRBJ1-2	TGTGCCAGCAGCCGAGGCACAGGGGATCACTATGGCTACACCTTC	CASSRGTGDHYGYTF
-	-	TRBV27	TRBJ1-2	TGTGCCAGCCGTGGAGGTGCCGAATATGGCTACACCTTC	CASRGGAEYGYTF
-	TRBD2	TRBV4-3	TRBJ2-7	TGCGCCAGCAGCAAAGGGACTAGCGGAGGTTACGAGCAGTACTTC	CASSKGTSGGYEQYF
-	-	TRBV18	TRBJ1-2	TGTGCCAGCTCACCAAAACACCCCTCTGGCTACACCTTC	CASSPKHPSGYTF
once	-	TRBV5-1	TRBJ1-6	TGCGCCAGCAGCTCCCCGGGACAATATAATTCACCCCTCCACTTT	CASSSPGQYNSPLHF
-	TRBD1	TRBV7-3	TRBJ2-3	TGTGCCAGCAGCTTCAGCCCCATCGGGCAGGGGGAAGATACGCAGTATTTT	CASSFSPIGQGEDTQYF
-	-	TRBV27	TRBJ2-1	TGTGCCAGCTCTGTCGTGGCAGGGCTGGCTAGTAAGCAGTTCTTC	CASSVVAGLASKQFF
-	TRBD1	TRBV4-3	TRBJ1-4	TGCGCCAGCAGCCAAAGGACAGGGGGCGGCCTGCCCGAAAAACTGTTTTTT	CASSQRTGGGLPEKLFF
-	TRBD1	TRBV19	TRBJ1-5	TGTGCCAGTAGTATCGGGACAGGGAGCAATCAGCCCCAGCATTTT	CASSIGTGSNQPQHF
few	TRBD1	TRBV5-6	TRBJ1-5	TGTGCCAGCAGCCTACAGGGGCCTTATAGCAATCAGCCCCAGCATTTT	CASSLQGPYSNQPQHF
-	-	TRBV4-2	TRBJ1-2	TGTGCCAGCAGCCCCCGTGGGACTTTTAACTATGGCTACACCTTC	CASSPRGTFNYGYTF
-	-	TRBV5-1	TRBJ2-1	TGCGCCAGCAGCTTGGCCCCCCCAGCCGGCGGTGAGCAGTTCTTC	CASSLAPPAGGEQFF
-	-	TRBV13	TRBJ2-7	TGTGCCAGCAGCTTAGGGCGAAATGACGAGCAGTACTTC	CASSLGRNDEQYF
-	TRBD1	TRBV2	TRBJ1-5	TGTGCCAGCCATTACAGGGGTGGCAATCAGCCCCAGCATTTT	CASHYRGGNQPQHF
-	-	TRBV5-1	TRBJ2-5	TGCGCCAGCAGTCGAAGAACAGGGTACCAAGAGACCCAGTACTTC	CASSRRTGYQETQYF
-	-	TRBV28	TRBJ2-7	TGTGCCAGCAGTCCCCTGGACAGAGCCTACGAGCAGTACTTC	CASSPLDRAYEQYF
-	-	TRBV14	TRBJ2-5	TGTGCCAGCAGCCAAGATATCCTTCTAGAGACCCAGTACTTC	CASSQDILLETQYF
once	TRBD2	TRBV6-4	TRBJ2-7	TGTGCCAGCAGTGACCTGGGACTAGCGGGCAGCTCCTACGAGCAGTACTTC	CASSDLGLAGSSYEQYF
-	-	TRBV7-9	TRBJ2-3	TGTGCCAGTCCCGGCGGGACCAGCGGGGATACGCAGTATTTT	CASPGGTSGDTQYF
-	TRBD1	TRBV25-1	TRBJ1-1	TGTGCCAGCAGTGCTCGGGACAGGGATTTGGGGTGGGGAGCTTTCTTT	CASSARDRDLGWGAFF
-	TRBD2	TRBV5-1	TRBJ2-3	TGCGCCAGCAGCTTGGAAGTTGGCGGGGGGGCAGATACGCAGTATTTT	CASSLEVGGGADTQYF
-	TRBD2	TRBV5-1	TRBJ2-7	TGCGCCAGCAGCTTGAACGGACTAGCGGGAGGGTTCTACGAGCAGTACTTC	CASSLNGLAGGFYEQYF
-	-	TRBV29-1	TRBJ1-1	TGCAGCGTTTCATTGACTGACAGGAGGACTGAAGCTTTCTTT	CSVSLTDRRTEAFF
-	-	TRBV5-1	TRBJ1-4	TGCGCCAGCAGCAAGGACAAGACAACTAATGAAAAACTGTTTTTT	CASSKDKTTNEKLFF
-	-	TRBV5-5	TRBJ1-1	TGTGCCAGCAGACAAGGAGGCGTGAACACTGAAGCTTTCTTT	CASRQGGVNTEAFF
-	-	TRBV6-5	TRBJ2-2	TGTGCCAGCTCTGGCAGGGTGGTCGGGGAGCTGTTTTTT	CASSGRVVGELFF
few	-	TRBV6-1	TRBJ1-5	TGTGCCAGCAGTGAAACCCACTCGGTGGCCCAGCATTTT	CASSETHSVAQHF
-	-	TRBV7-9	TRBJ2-5	TGTGCCAGCAGCTTTAGAGAGACCCAGTACTTC	CASSFRETQYF
-	-	TRBV29-1	TRBJ2-7	TGCAGCGTTGATGTGGAGAGCTCCTACGAGCAGTACTTC	CSVDVESSYEQYF
few	-	TRBV6-1	TRBJ1-1	TGTGCCAGCAGACCGGGCCCAAGGACTGGGACTGAAGCTTTCTTT	CASRPGPRTGTEAFF
-	TRBD1	TRBV5-1	TRBJ2-7	TGCGCCAGCAGCCTGGGGGTCGGGACAGGGTACTACGAGCAGTACTTC	CASSLGVGTGYYEQYF
-	TRBD2	TRBV4-3	TRBJ2-7	TGCGCCAGCAGCCGAGAGACTAGCGGGAGAGGCAACTACGAGCAGTACTTC	CASSRETSGRGNYEQYF
-	-	TRBV7-2	TRBJ1-5	TGTGCCAGCAGCTTAACGGGTTATCAGCCCCAGCATTTT	CASSLTGYQPQHF
-	-	TRBV19	TRBJ1-1	TGTGCCAGTAGTATTGTCAGAAACACTGAAGCTTTCTTT	CASSIVRNTEAFF
few	-	TRBV15	TRBJ1-1	TGTGCCACCAGCCCCCGAGGGGGGGCTCGGGTCACTGAAGCTTTCTTT	CATSPRGGARVTEAFF
-	-	TRBV5-4	TRBJ1-1	TGTGCCAGCAGCTTGGACAGTGGAACAATGAACACTGAAGCTTTCTTT	CASSLDSGTMNTEAFF
-	TRBD1	TRBV6-5	TRBJ2-1	TGTGCCAGCAGGGACAGGGCGTACAATGAGCAGTTCTTC	CASRDRAYNEQFF
-	TRBD2	TRBV7-4	TRBJ2-7	TGTGCCAGCAGAACCGGGGGGGGGCTCTGGAGCGAGCAGTACTTC	CASRTGGGLWSEQYF
-	TRBD1	TRBV5-1	TRBJ1-3	TGCGCCAGCAGCCAGGGGGGAACAGGAAACACCATATATTTT	CASSQGGTGNTIYF
-	-	TRBV7-3	TRBJ1-1	TGTGCCAGCAGCTCCTCCGGGACTAACACTGAAGCTTTCTTT	CASSSSGTNTEAFF
few	TRBD1	TRBV18	TRBJ2-7	TGTGCCAGCTCACCACCGAATTCGAGGACAGGGGGTAAGGAGCAGTACTTC	CASSPPNSRTGGKEQYF
-	-	TRBV27	TRBJ1-2	TGTGCCAGCAGTCGGGGCTATGGCTACACCTTC	CASSRGYGYTF
-	-	TRBV18	TRBJ2-4	TGTGCCAGCTCACCACTCTCAATGGGAGCCGCCAAAAACATTCAGTACTTC	CASSPLSMGAAKNIQYF
-	-	TRBV10-3	TRBJ1-5	TGTGCCATCAGTGAGTCATCAGGGTATTATAGCAATCAGCCCCAGCATTTT	CAISESSGYYSNQPQHF
many	TRBD1	TRBV7-9	TRBJ1-4	TGTGCCAGCAGCGCAACGGGACAGGGGGCATTAATTGGTGAAAAACTGTTTTTT	CASSATGQGALIGEKLFF